This entry lists 13 T cell receptor beta chains sequenced from one sample in a study of Graves' ophthalmopathy and Graves' hyperthyroidism. The TCR beta CDR3 regions underwent amplification from RNA transcripts. First-round RT-PCR employed HTBI primers, with a second-round multiplex PCR after it. TCRdb itself ran the multiplex PCR reads through MiXCR, one entry per CDR3 protein. The sample holds about 700,000 distinct CDR3 sequences, 40% seen once. The sample was peripheral blood. The receptors shown here come from an adult man with Graves' ophthalmopathy.

The chain joins TRBV7-9 to TRBJ2-2; D gene unclear. V lost 0 bases and J lost 1, with 9 bases in between. The CDR3 extends over 16 amino acids. In germline, CDR1 is SEHNR, CDR2 FQNEAQ (reference sequence). The CDR3 protein is CASSLAGILNTGELFF. As DNA, the CDR3 is TGTGCCAGCAGCTTAGCCGGAATTCTGAACACCGGGGAGCTGTTTTTT.

The chain links TRBV9 to TRBJ2-7, with D maybe TRBD1 (5 bases). Between the trimmed V and J ends, which lost 0 bases and 6 bases, there was a span of 16 bases. The CDR3 extends over 15 amino acids. Germline V gene data show CDR1 as SGDLS and CDR2 as YYNGEE. The chain's CDR3 is CASSVGQGGLSEQYF. CDR3 bases: TGTGCCAGCAGCGTAGGGCAGGGTGGTCTCTCCGAGCAGTACTTC.

This clonotype was counted once. The chain recombines TRBV7-9 with TRBJ2-7; D is undetermined. From germline, CDR1 is SEHNR and CDR2 FQNEAQ (reference sequence). Between the trimmed V and J ends, which lost 1 base and 7 bases, there was a span of 8 bases. The CDR3 is made up of 12 amino acids. CDR3 loop: CASSLVVTEQYF. The CDR3 region has the DNA TGTGCCAGCAGCTTAGTGGTTACAGAGCAGTACTTC.

At least ten counts were recorded for this clonotype. J is TRBJ1-4 and V is TRBV7-9; D is unresolved. Germline CDR1 and CDR2: SEHNR and FQNEAQ (reference sequence). V shed 2 bases and J shed 3 bases, with 7 bases lying between them. This CDR3 region has 14 residues. The CDR3, as DNA: TGTGCCAGCAGCTTATCTGCGGCTAATGAAAAACTGTTTTTT. Its protein is CASSLSAANEKLFF.

This clonotype showed up just once. The V call is TRBV10-3, the J call TRBJ2-7; D is perhaps TRBD1 or TRBD2 (6 bases each). The CDR3 contains 14 residues. Germline V CDR1 and CDR2: ENHRY, SYGVKD. V was pared by 10 bases and J by 2 bases, with 18 bases between. The chain's CDR3 is CASSREGGTYEQYF. Here the CDR3 DNA reads TGTGCCAGCTCACGCGAGGGGGGCACCTACGAGCAGTACTTC.

The rearrangement links TRBV15 to TRBJ2-5; possibly TRBD1 for D (5 bases). Germline assignment: CDR1 LNHNV and CDR2 YYDKDF (reference sequence). The CDR3 length is 15 residues. Trimming took 0 bases from V and 9 from J, leaving 17 bases between them. As DNA, the CDR3 is TGTGCCACCAGCAGAGACCTCCAGGGTACTCAGCCCCAGTACTTC. Translation gives CATSRDLQGTQPQYF.

Worth noting for this clonotype: Lacking the conserved final phenylalanine or tryptophan, this CDR3 likely reflects a read error. This chain uses TRBV20-1 with TRBJ1-6; D perhaps matches TRBD1 (5 bases). Germline V lookup: CDR1 DFQATT, CDR2 SNEGSKA (reference sequence). This CDR3 is built from 15 residues. V was clipped by 7 bases and J by 2 bases, with 15 bases between them. The CDR3 sequence: CSVPSAGAYNSPLHL. The CDR3 region has the DNA TGCAGTGTGCCCAGCGCGGGGGCCTATAATTCACCCCTCCACCTT.

The table lists this clonotype with many counts. V usage is TRBV2 and J usage is TRBJ2-5; no definite D call. CDR1 is SNHLY and CDR2 is FYNNEI in the germline V gene. The CDR3 is 12 residues long. Trimming shortened V by 5 bases and J by 5 bases, and 9 bases separated the two germline ends. The CDR3 region has the DNA TGTGCCAGCAGTCGTGACCTGGAGACCCAGTACTTC. It translates to CASSRDLETQYF. The full variable domain, its missing parts supplied by reference TRBV2 and TRBJ2-5, is EPEVTQTPSHQVTQMGQEVILRCVPISNHLYFYWYRQILGQKVEFLVSFYNNEISEKSEIFDDQFSVERPDGSNFTLKIRSTKLEDSAMYFCASSRDLETQYFGPGTRLLVL.

For this clonotype: Sequence at one end of the junction differs from germline and may be a read error. This chain joins TRBV7-8 and TRBJ2-7, with D possibly matching TRBD1 (8 bases). This CDR3 is 14 amino acids long. From germline, CDR1 is SGHVS and CDR2 FQNEAQ. CDR3 amino acids: CASRRTGREYEQNF. CDR3 in DNA: TGTGCCAGCAGGAGGACAGGGCGGGAGTACGAGCAGAACTTC. The full variable domain, completed using reference TRBV7-8 and TRBJ2-7, is GAGVSQSPRYKVAKRGQDVALRCDPISGHVSLFWYQQALGQGPEFLTYFQNEAQLDKSGLPSDRFFAERPEGSVSTLKIQRTQQEDSAVYLCASRRTGREYEQNFGPGTRLTVT.

J is TRBJ2-7 and V is TRBV7-2; D is uncertain. The CDR3 has 15 amino acids. V lost 6 bases and J lost 2, with 17 bases in between. Germline V gives CDR1 SGHTA, CDR2 FQGNSA. The CDR3 spells CASSLIGSGPYEQYF. CDR3 coding DNA: TGTGCCAGCAGTTTAATAGGCTCCGGGCCCTACGAGCAGTACTTC. Supplemented by reference TRBV7-2 and TRBJ2-7, the full variable domain reads GAGVSQSPSNKVTEKGKDVELRCDPISGHTALYWYRQSLGQGLEFLIYFQGNSAPDKSGLPSDRFSAERTGGSVSTLTIQRTQQEDSAVYLCASSLIGSGPYEQYFGPGTRLTVT.

Of note for this clonotype: Being one base from a much bigger clone, this may be a read error. The gene calls are TRBV7-9 and TRBJ1-6, with D uncertain. Trimming removed 3 bases from V and 7 bases from J, with 10 bases in between. The CDR3 is 14 amino acids. Germline loops: CDR1 SEHNR, CDR2 FQNEAQ (reference sequence). This CDR3 reads CASSLGRKNSPLHF. Here the CDR3 DNA reads TGTGCCAGCAGCTTGGGCAGGAAAAATTCACCCCTCCACTTT. Using reference TRBV7-9 and TRBJ1-6 for the parts outside the CDR3, the full variable domain is DTGVSQNPRHKITKRGQNVTFRCDPISEHNRLYWYRQTLGQGPEFLTYFQNEAQLEKSRLLSDRFSAERPKGSFSTLEIQRTEQGDSAMYLCASSLGRKNSPLHFGNGTRLTVT.

In its sample, this clonotype was seen a few times. The chain recombines TRBV10-3 with TRBJ2-2; maybe TRBD2 (6 bases). CDR3 length equals 15 residues. The V end was cut by 2 bases, the J end by 5 bases, with 12 bases between. Looked up from germline, CDR1 is ENHRY and CDR2 is SYGVKD. CDR3 loop: CAISEPKGLTGELFF. The CDR3 nucleotides read TGTGCCATCAGTGAGCCCAAGGGACTGACCGGGGAGCTGTTTTTT.

The J gene is TRBJ1-2, the V gene TRBV13, with 7 nucleotides matching TRBD1. The V gene end was trimmed by 5 bases and the J gene end by 4 bases; junction bases not matched to a gene: 13. The CDR3 extends over 16 amino acids. Germline loops: CDR1 PRHDT, CDR2 FYEKMQ (reference sequence). CDR3 amino acids: CASSQPETGIGYGYTF. The CDR3 bases are TGTGCCAGCAGCCAACCCGAGACAGGGATCGGCTATGGCTACACCTTC.